This T cell receptor beta chain was recovered during a study of CD8 T cells in Susac syndrome. RNA, at about 0.45 to 1 ug, was reverse transcribed with random hexamers. The method of amplification for TCR beta CDR3 was immunoSEQ multiplex PCR, covering 54 Vbeta and 13 Jbeta. TCRdb re-derived calls from the immunoSEQ multiplex PCR reads in MiXCR, one entry per CDR3 protein. Here the sample spans 120,000 or so distinct CDR3 sequences, roughly 94% being singletons. The J segment lost 2 bases and the V segment lost 6 bases, leaving 1 base of the junction unmatched. This CDR3 spans 14 amino acids. Germline assignment: CDR1 MNHEY and CDR2 SVGEGT. This clonotype was seen a handful of times. Its matching antigen is unknown. Healthy donors served as the controls. They were matched for age and sex. Broader study findings: A relatively small number of individuals underwent TCR sequencing and HLA analysis.

The chain combines TRBV6-2 or TRBV6-3 with TRBJ2-7; TRBD2 matches at 13 bases. Input material: CD4+ T cells from PBMCs. This sequence was found in a human donor in good health. CDR3 bases: TGTGCCAGCAGGGGACTAGCGGGAACCTACGAGCAGTACTTC. Its translation: CASRGLAGTYEQYF.